This T cell receptor (beta chain) was identified in a study of identical twins. Study observations and caveats: Cross-sectional statistical analysis was relied on for the conclusions, without the same donors being followed. Low generation-probability sequences were in excess among twin-shared out-of-frame alpha sequences.

As concerns this clonotype: The target antigen is unknown.

TCRdb re-analysed the 5' RACE reads in MiXCR, keeping a single row per CDR3 protein. The table lists about 470,000 distinct CDR3 sequences, 24% of them singletons. This same sample was also taken into another study, of T cells expressing NK-cell markers. From that report: Seven donors tested HCMV-seropositive and one tested seronegative among the eight sequenced. In several donors, these clonotypes also led the CD3+CD56-NKG2C+ fraction.

The receptor was isolated from a woman between 18 and 29 years old in good health. Sequencing input: CD4+ T cells sorted from blood.

Here the CDR3 DNA reads TGTGCCAGCAGACCCGGGGGGGGCCCAATGAACACTGAAGCTTTCTTT. Its translation: CASRPGGGPMNTEAFF. The J gene is TRBJ1-1, the V gene TRBV6-1, with D possibly being TRBD1 (6 bases). The V end was cut by 6 bases, the J end by 0 bases, with 17 bases between. The CDR3 length is 16 residues. CDR1 is MNHNS, CDR2 SASEGT, per germline.